This is a list of T cell receptor beta chains from one sample in a study of blood T cell repertoires in COVID-19. Some clones are missing from TCRdb's copy, which holds only in-frame ones; the method was immunoSEQ multiplex PCR. This table holds approximately 300,000 clones, 90% found once. Sequences were obtained from PBMCs or T cells enriched from blood (not recorded which). These receptors came from a man aged 55 to 70 who had recovered from COVID-19. Each CDR3 is given with its conserved first and last residue. D genes are given only for firm matches. Size is stated for part of the rows, as once, few or many counts, or as a class when the clone is expanded.

>.|.|TRBV5-1|TRBJ2-1
TGCGCCAGCAACCCGGAGGGAGTCTCATCAGCTCAATACAATGAGCAGTTCTTC
CASNPEGVSSAQYNEQFF
>.|TRBD1|TRBV6-5|TRBJ1-3
TGTGCCAGCAAACGGACAGGGGCGGATGGAAACACCATATATTTT
CASKRTGADGNTIYF
>.|TRBD2|TRBV6-1|TRBJ2-3
TGTGCCAGCAGTGGAGCGGGAGGGCCAGATACGCAGTATTTT
CASSGAGGPDTQYF
>.|.|TRBV24-1|TRBJ1-2
TGTGCCACCAGTGATCATGGGCAGGACTATGGCTACACCTTC
CATSDHGQDYGYTF
>.|.|TRBV6-5|TRBJ1-2
TGTGCCAGCAGTACCCCCGGACAGAGCAACTATGGCTACACCTTC
CASSTPGQSNYGYTF
>.|.|TRBV5-4|TRBJ2-5
TGTGCCAGCGCCCAGGCGGAGGTTGGGCAAGAGACCCAGTACTTC
CASAQAEVGQETQYF
>.|.|TRBV18|TRBJ1-1
TGTGCCAGCTCACCGGTCGCAGGGAAACCTGAAGCTTTCTTT
CASSPVAGKPEAFF
>.|.|TRBV3-1/TRBV3-2|TRBJ1-3
TGTGCCAGCAGCCAAGTGGACAGCGCCTCTGGAAACACCATATATTTT
CASSQVDSASGNTIYF
>once|.|TRBV2|TRBJ2-7
TGTGCCAGCAGTGACGGGGGGCGCGTTTCGTCCTCCTACGAGCAGTACTTC
CASSDGGRVSSSYEQYF
>.|.|TRBV5-1|TRBJ1-1
TGCGCCAGCAGCATCCTGACAGGAAAGAACACTGAAGCTTTCTTT
CASSILTGKNTEAFF
>few|TRBD1|TRBV24-1|TRBJ1-2
TGTGCCACCACGAGGGACAGGGGGCTTATCTATGGCTACACCTTC
CATTRDRGLIYGYTF
>.|.|TRBV2|TRBJ2-6
TGTGCCAGCAGAGGACCCATAGGACTCTCTGGGGCCAACGTCCTGACTTTC
CASRGPIGLSGANVLTF